A single sample gave rise to the 16 T cell receptor beta chains below, sequenced in a study of blood T cells in healthy people across ages. A second PCR, run for roughly 7 to 11 cycles, used a sample-barcoded 5' primer plus a J-beta primer mix. TCRdb redid the calling of the 5' RACE reads with MiXCR, one entry per CDR3 protein. The sample includes hundreds of thousands of distinct CDR3 sequences, under 40% of them seen just once. Sequenced: blood. These receptors were obtained from a man between 18 and 29 years old in good health.

The genes are TRBV4-2 and TRBJ1-2, with TRBD1 as a possible D gene (6 bases). This CDR3 contains 16 residues. Germline values: CDR1 LGHNA, CDR2 YNFKEQ. V was clipped by 0 bases and J by 3 bases, with 14 bases between them. For the CDR3, the DNA is TGTGCCAGCAGCCAAGATTATAACAGGGTCGACTATGGCTACACCTTC. Its protein product is CASSQDYNRVDYGYTF.

This clonotype turned up a few times. The genes are TRBV12-3 or TRBV12-4 and TRBJ2-5, with 8 nucleotides matching TRBD1. V lost 6 bases, J lost 11 bases, and 17 bases stayed unmatched. This CDR3 contains 15 residues. CDR3 sequence (DNA): TGTGCCAGCAGCCGAACCGGGGACAGGTACAATGAGCAGTACTTC. It is translated as CASSRTGDRYNEQYF.

This clonotype showed up many times. This sequence joins TRBV20-1 and TRBJ2-1, with D perhaps matching TRBD2 (5 bases). V lost 1 base, J lost 0 bases, and 16 bases lay in between. From germline, CDR1 is DFQATT and CDR2 SNEGSKA (reference sequence). CDR3 length: 17 residues. In DNA form, the CDR3 reads TGCAGTGCTAGAGCCAATCACCAGCGGAGCTCCTACAATGAGCAGTTCTTC. Translated: CSARANHQRSSYNEQFF.

The rearrangement links TRBV12-3 or TRBV12-4 to TRBJ2-5; 7 bases agree with TRBD2. The length of the CDR3 is 15 residues. V shed 8 bases, J shed 0 bases, and the junction held 9 bases outside the gene matches. CDR3 sequence reads: CASARAGLDQETQYF. The CDR3 DNA follows: TGTGCCAGCGCTAGAGCGGGGCTAGACCAAGAGACCCAGTACTTC.

This chain connects TRBV20-1 to TRBJ2-7; no firm D call. The CDR3 consists of 13 residues. V lost 5 bases and J lost 6, with 17 bases in between. Germline CDR1 is DFQATT and CDR2 is SNEGSKA (reference sequence). The CDR3 DNA reads TGCAGTGCTCAAATGCCCCCTTCACCCGAGCAGTACTTC. Protein sequence: CSAQMPPSPEQYF.

Comment on this clonotype: Sequence at one end of the junction differs from germline and may be a read error. CDR3 residues: CARSIDGTYEQYF. In nucleotides, the CDR3 is TGTGCCAGGAGTATAGATGGGACGTACGAGCAGTACTTC. J is TRBJ2-5 and V is TRBV19; either TRBD1 or TRBD2 may supply D (5 bases each). Near its end, the DNA agrees better with TRBJ2-7, so the J call may be wrong. The germline CDR1 and CDR2 sequences are LNHDA and SQIVND (reference sequence). This CDR3 spans 13 amino acids.

The V call is TRBV20-1, the J call TRBJ1-1; D is ambiguous. Germline lookup yields CDR1 DFQATT and CDR2 SNEGSKA (reference sequence). The V end was cut by 5 bases, the J end by 7 bases, with 20 bases between. CDR3 length equals 14 residues. The CDR3 nucleotides are TGCAGTGCTGACCAACCCACAATGGGCAGTGAAGCTTTCTTT. Protein sequence: CSADQPTMGSEAFF.

In this sample, this clonotype turned up a few times. CDR3 region: CASSSVRGNTEAFF. The CDR3 coding sequence is TGTGCCAGCAGTTCGGTCCGTGGGAACACTGAAGCTTTCTTT. V and J are TRBV28 and TRBJ1-1, with D uncertain. The CDR3 loop spans 14 amino acids. Trimming stripped 4 bases from V and 1 base from J, with 10 bases between. Germline CDR1 is MDHEN and CDR2 is SYDVKM. Using reference TRBV28 and TRBJ1-1 for the parts outside the CDR3, the full variable domain is DVKVTQSSRYLVKRTGEKVFLECVQDMDHENMFWYRQDPGLGLRLIYFSYDVKMKEKGDIPEGYSVSREKKERFSLILESASTNQTSMYLCASSSVRGNTEAFFGQGTRLTVV.

J is TRBJ2-5 and V is TRBV14; 13 nucleotides agree with TRBD2. V lost 0 bases, J lost 2 bases, and 6 bases stayed unmatched. CDR1 is SGHDN, CDR2 FVKESK, per germline. The CDR3 has 18 residues. The CDR3 sequence is CASSQDSGTSGEQETQYF. The CDR3 bases are TGTGCCAGCAGCCAAGACTCCGGGACTAGCGGGGAGCAAGAGACCCAGTACTTC.

The chain recombines TRBV7-3 with TRBJ2-3; the D call may be TRBD1 or TRBD2 (7 bases each). V was shortened by 6 bases and J by 2 bases, with 18 bases between the two germline ends. Germline values: CDR1 SGHTA, CDR2 FQGTGA. There are 16 residues in the CDR3. The CDR3 nucleotides are TGTGCCAGCAGTCCCGCAGGGGGGGGCTACACAGATACGCAGTATTTT. As protein: CASSPAGGGYTDTQYF.

This clonotype was seen ten or more times. The chain couples TRBV12-3 or TRBV12-4 to TRBJ2-5; the D is unclear. The CDR3 contains 13 residues. With 3 bases removed from V and 3 bases from J, the gap between germline ends came to 8 bases. The CDR3 region has the DNA TGTGCCAGCAGTTTGGGTCGGGAAGAGACCCAGTACTTC. Protein sequence: CASSLGREETQYF.

The genes are TRBV9 and TRBJ2-5; D could derive from TRBD1 or TRBD2 (5 bases each). Germline assignment: CDR1 SGDLS and CDR2 YYNGEE. V was shortened by 3 bases and J by 5 bases, with 14 bases between the two germline ends. This CDR3 has 14 amino acids. CDR3 coding DNA: TGTGCCAGCAGCGCAGCCCGGGGCTGGGAGACCCAGTACTTC. This translates into CASSAARGWETQYF.

This clonotype was counted a few times. The CDR3 DNA follows: TGTGCCAGCAGTTCCTACCACCGGGACAGCAATGAGCAGTTCTTC. This codes for CASSSYHRDSNEQFF. This chain links TRBV6-5 with TRBJ2-1, with 7 bases aligning to TRBD1. Germline V CDR1 and CDR2: MNHEY, SVGAGI. Trimming took 4 bases from V and 6 from J; bases not matched to a gene: 9. CDR3 length: 15 residues.

This clonotype was counted at least ten times. The chain recombines TRBV20-1 with TRBJ1-2; the match to TRBD1 covers 10 bases. With V trimmed by 2 bases and J by 7 bases, 7 bases remained unmatched. CDR3 length: 14 residues. Germline-derived CDR1 and CDR2 are DFQATT and SNEGSKA (reference sequence). Here the CDR3 DNA reads TGCAGTGCTAGATTTGACAGGGGGCGCGGTGGCTACACCTTC. It specifies CSARFDRGRGGYTF.

The rearrangement links TRBV12-3 or TRBV12-4 to TRBJ2-3, with a tentative D call TRBD1 (5 bases). Trimming cost V 10 bases and J 6 bases, with 17 bases left between them. This CDR3 has 13 residues. Here the CDR3 DNA reads TGTGCCAACAGAAAACAGGTGGGGGATACGCAGTATTTT. This sequence encodes CANRKQVGDTQYF.

The V call is TRBV20-1, the J call TRBJ2-1, with 9 bases that match TRBD1. Looked up from germline, CDR1 is DFQATT and CDR2 is SNEGSKA (reference sequence). The ends lost 1 base at V and 4 bases at J; junction bases unmatched: 11. The CDR3 length is 17 residues. The CDR3 nucleotides are TGCAGTGCTAGAGCATACGCACAGGGGGCGCGGTACAATGAGCAGTTCTTC. As protein: CSARAYAQGARYNEQFF.